The 24 T cell receptor beta chains reported below all come from one sample, sequenced in a study of T cells after yellow fever vaccination. MiXCR was run by TCRdb on the 5' RACE reads, yielding one entry per CDR3 protein. The sample contains 150,000 to 200,000 distinct CDR3 sequences, approximately 6% of which appear only once. The starting material was CD4+ T cells sorted from PBMCs, obtained on the day of the first yellow fever vaccination. The receptors were sampled from a man between 18 and 35 years old who received the YFV17D yellow fever vaccine.

Concerning this clonotype: A single base separates this from a much larger clone, so it may be a read error. The chain has TRBV6-5 and TRBJ2-5; the D is unclear. Trimming left V 3 bases short and J 7 bases short, with 6 bases between. CDR3 size: 11 residues. Looked up from germline, CDR1 is MNHEY and CDR2 is SVGAGI. The CDR3 nucleotides read TGTGCCAGCAGTTATGCCGCGACCCAGTACTTC. Translating it yields CASSYAATQYF.

The chain has TRBV7-2 and TRBJ1-2, with D tentatively TRBD1 (5 bases). Trimming left V 4 bases short and J 7 bases short, with 13 bases between. Germline loops: CDR1 SGHTA, CDR2 FQGNSA. The CDR3 totals 13 residues. The CDR3 is CASSWGEIGGYTF. CDR3 DNA: TGTGCCAGCAGCTGGGGGGAAATTGGTGGCTACACCTTC.

Many counts were recorded for this clonotype. The chain has TRBV18 and TRBJ2-1; no firm D call. The CDR3 has 17 residues. CDR1 and CDR2 (germline): KGHSH, LQKENI. Trimming removed 3 bases from V and 0 bases from J, with 15 bases in between. CDR3 DNA sequence: TGTGCCAGCTCACCTTCCCGGACCCTTAGCTCCTACAATGAGCAGTTCTTC. Encoded protein: CASSPSRTLSSYNEQFF. The variable domain in full, completed from reference TRBV18 and TRBJ2-1, reads NAGVMQNPRHLVRRRGQEARLRCSPMKGHSHVYWYRQLPEEGLKFMVYLQKENIIDESGMPKERFSAEFPKEGPSILRIQQVVRGDSAAYFCASSPSRTLSSYNEQFFGPGTRLTVL.

Comment on this clonotype: At one end, the junction sequence differs from germline, possibly due to a read error. The chain has TRBV29-1 and TRBJ2-1; D is unclear. CDR1 is SQVTM, CDR2 ANQGSEA, per germline. There are 13 residues in the CDR3. The CDR3 sequence is CSVAPRFNNELFF. CDR3 DNA sequence: TGCAGCGTTGCTCCGCGGTTCAACAATGAGCTGTTCTTC.

This clonotype occurred many times. The J gene is TRBJ2-2, the V gene TRBV5-1; no definite D call. V was shortened by 5 bases and J by 1 base, with 12 bases between the two germline ends. CDR1 is SGHRS and CDR2 is YFSETQ in the germline V gene. The CDR3 length is 15 residues. CDR3 amino acids: CASRLPALNTGELFF. The DNA of the CDR3 is TGCGCCAGCAGATTACCGGCCCTGAACACCGGGGAGCTGTTTTTT.

In its sample, this clonotype was seen many times. The genes are TRBV19 and TRBJ2-3; TRBD1 matches at 11 bases. Germline assignment: CDR1 LNHDA and CDR2 SQIVND (reference sequence). The CDR3 has 15 amino acids. Trimming at V came to 8 bases and at J to 4 bases, leaving 8 bases not matched to a gene. As DNA, the CDR3 is TGTGCCAGTCGATCGGGACAGGGGGTGCCAGATACGCAGTATTTT. It specifies CASRSGQGVPDTQYF. Looking up the rest from reference TRBV19 and TRBJ2-3 gives the full variable domain: DGGITQSPKYLFRKEGQNVTLSCEQNLNHDAMYWYRQDPGQGLRLIYYSQIVNDFQKGDIAEGYSVSREKKESFPLTVTSAQKNPTAFYLCASRSGQGVPDTQYFGPGTRLTVL.

This rearrangement joins TRBV29-1 to TRBJ2-3, with D perhaps matching TRBD2 (5 bases). In germline, CDR1 is SQVTM, CDR2 ANQGSEA. The CDR3 totals 14 residues. V was trimmed by 8 bases and J by 0 bases, leaving 15 bases between them. This CDR3 is CSSLKDSSTDTQYF. The CDR3 nucleotides are TGCAGCTCCCTTAAGGACTCTAGCACAGATACGCAGTATTTT.

This clonotype was found many times. The chain recombines TRBV3-1 with TRBJ1-3; D gene uncertain. Germline-derived CDR1 and CDR2 are LGHDT and YNNKEL (reference sequence). This CDR3 region has 15 residues. V lost 3 bases and J lost 0, with 9 bases in between. The CDR3 loop is CASSQGSRSGNTIYF. The CDR3 coding sequence is TGTGCCAGCAGCCAGGGCAGCCGCTCTGGAAACACCATATATTTT.

This clonotype was counted ten times or more. The rearrangement links TRBV30 to TRBJ1-4, with 9 bases identical to TRBD1. After removal of 5 bases from V and 4 bases from J, the junction contained 8 bases not matched to a gene. The CDR3 is 15 amino acids. Germline V gene lookup returns CDR1 GTSNPN and CDR2 SVGIG (reference sequence). The CDR3 loop reads CAWGKGTGFNEKLFF. The CDR3 DNA sequence: TGTGCCTGGGGGAAAGGGACAGGGTTTAATGAAAAACTGTTTTTT.

This clonotype showed up many times. The gene calls are TRBV20-1 and TRBJ2-3; D possibly corresponds to TRBD2 (7 bases). The CDR3 consists of 15 residues. Germline assignment: CDR1 DFQATT and CDR2 SNEGSKA (reference sequence). With 1 base removed from V and 0 bases from J, the gap between germline ends came to 11 bases. The CDR3 DNA reads TGCAGTGCTAGAGGGCGGGGGCCAAGCACAGATACGCAGTATTTT. This codes for CSARGRGPSTDTQYF.

This clonotype appeared many times. The chain couples TRBV6-2 or TRBV6-3 to TRBJ1-2; D gene ambiguous. Germline V CDR1 and CDR2: MNHEY, SVGEGT. The CDR3 spans 19 residues. V was pared by 3 bases and J by 3 bases, with 26 bases between. The CDR3 nucleotides read TGTGCCAGCAGTTATCGAGTGGGTTCCTCACGCTGGTTTTACTATGGCTACACCTTC. As protein: CASSYRVGSSRWFYYGYTF.

This clonotype was found many times. Here the CDR3 reads CASSVGLDNEQFF. CDR3 coding DNA: TGTGCCAGCAGCGTGGGACTAGACAATGAGCAGTTCTTC. The chain couples TRBV5-6 to TRBJ2-1, with TRBD2 identical over 8 bases. The CDR3 runs 13 residues. CDR1 SGHDT and CDR2 YYEEEE come from the germline V gene. Trimming cost V 4 bases and J 5 bases; bases outside gene matches: 2.

CDR3 loop: CASSIRDPETQYF. The DNA of the CDR3 is TGTGCCAGTAGTATAAGGGATCCGGAGACCCAGTACTTC. This chain uses TRBV19 with TRBJ2-5; unclear D gene. The CDR3 covers 13 residues. The ends were cut back, 2 bases at V and 5 bases at J, with 9 bases in the middle. CDR1 is LNHDA and CDR2 is SQIVND in the germline V gene (reference sequence).

This clonotype has more than one count but fewer than ten. CDR3 coding DNA: TGTGCCAGCAGCTTGTACCTTGAGAGGGGTACCGGGGAGCTGTTTTTT. Protein product: CASSLYLERGTGELFF. The chain employs TRBV7-8 and TRBJ2-2; either TRBD1 or TRBD2 may supply D (5 bases each). The CDR3 is 16 amino acids. Germline CDR1 and CDR2: SGHVS and FQNEAQ. Trimming pared 3 bases from V and 5 bases from J, leaving 16 bases between.

This clonotype has a count of ten or more. This rearrangement joins TRBV3-1 to TRBJ1-1; 9 nucleotides align to TRBD1. The CDR3 contains 16 residues. V lost 5 bases, J lost 6 bases, and 13 bases stayed unmatched. Germline V gives CDR1 LGHDT, CDR2 YNNKEL (reference sequence). CDR3 DNA: TGTGCCAGCAGCTACGCCTACAGGGGGCAGAGCGCTGAAGCTTTCTTT. This codes for CASSYAYRGQSAEAFF.

At least ten counts were recorded for this clonotype. The chain recombines TRBV4-1 with TRBJ2-6; no clear D gene. The V end lost 6 bases, the J end lost 7 bases, and 25 bases lay between the germline ends. This CDR3 is 18 amino acids long. The germline V gene encodes CDR1 MGHRA and CDR2 YSYEKL. The CDR3 sequence: CASRSLEGPLPDANVLTF. The CDR3 bases are TGCGCCAGCAGATCCCTCGAAGGGCCCCTGCCTGATGCCAACGTCCTGACTTTC.

This clonotype was picked up many times. The chain links TRBV3-1 to TRBJ1-2; the match to TRBD1 covers 7 bases. The V segment lost 6 bases and the J segment 0 bases; nucleotides outside the gene matches: 4. The germline CDR1 and CDR2 sequences are LGHDT and YNNKEL (reference sequence). The CDR3 is made up of 14 amino acids. This chain's CDR3 is CASSRQGANYGYTF. The CDR3 DNA is TGTGCCAGCAGTCGACAGGGAGCTAACTATGGCTACACCTTC.

This chain links TRBV7-9 with TRBJ1-2; D uncertain. V lost 3 bases to trimming and J lost 5 bases, with 16 bases between them. The germline V gene has CDR1 SEHNR and CDR2 FQNEAQ (reference sequence). The CDR3 contains 15 residues. DNA of the CDR3: TGTGCCAGCAGCTTCTCCCTTAGCGGGAGATATGGCTACACCTTC. Translation gives CASSFSLSGRYGYTF.

This clonotype was found a few times. The rearrangement uses TRBV7-2 and TRBJ2-1; possible D gene TRBD1, 5 bases. CDR1 and CDR2 (germline): SGHTA, FQGNSA. The V end was cut by 0 bases, the J end by 8 bases, with 11 bases between. The CDR3 sequence is 14 residues long. Written as DNA, the CDR3 is TGTGCCAGCAGCTTAGCGATTGGCAGGGATGAGCAGTTCTTC. It specifies CASSLAIGRDEQFF.

This clonotype was detected many times. The V gene is TRBV7-2, the J gene TRBJ1-2; D remains ambiguous. The V end was cut by 4 bases, the J end by 7 bases, with 10 bases between. There are 12 residues in the CDR3. The germline V gene encodes CDR1 SGHTA and CDR2 FQGNSA. Here the CDR3 reads CASSSSWGGYTF. The CDR3 DNA is TGTGCCAGCAGCTCCTCCTGGGGTGGCTACACCTTC. The variable domain in full, with the rest retrieved from reference TRBV7-2 and TRBJ1-2, is GAGVSQSPSNKVTEKGKDVELRCDPISGHTALYWYRQSLGQGLEFLIYFQGNSAPDKSGLPSDRFSAERTGGSVSTLTIQRTQQEDSAVYLCASSSSWGGYTFGSGTRLTVV.

This clonotype has a handful of counts. The chain is built from TRBV20-1 and TRBJ1-5; D is unresolved. Trimming took 6 bases from V and 1 from J, leaving 22 bases between them. Germline V lookup: CDR1 DFQATT, CDR2 SNEGSKA (reference sequence). This CDR3 is 17 amino acids long. CDR3 in DNA: TGCAGTGCCGATTCGGGGAAAAGCAGGACGAGCAATCAGCCCCAGCATTTT. Translating gives CSADSGKSRTSNQPQHF.

This clonotype was observed at least ten times. The chain has TRBV4-1 and TRBJ1-3; 9 bases map to TRBD1. The CDR3 is 16 residues long. Germline trimming cut 10 bases from V and 0 bases from J; bases unmatched to any gene: 10. Germline CDR1 MGHRA, CDR2 YSYEKL. CDR3 amino acids: CATSKQGAHSGNTIYF. For the CDR3, the DNA is TGCGCCACTTCGAAACAGGGGGCCCACTCTGGAAACACCATATATTTT.

V gene TRBV19 combines with J gene TRBJ2-2; the D call may be TRBD1 or TRBD2 (6 bases each). Trimming pared 4 bases from V and 3 bases from J, leaving 15 bases between. Germline CDR1 is LNHDA and CDR2 is SQIVND (reference sequence). The CDR3 extends over 16 amino acids. The CDR3 here is CASSKGEAPHTGELFF. The CDR3 nucleotides read TGTGCCAGTAGTAAGGGGGAGGCCCCCCACACCGGGGAGCTGTTTTTT.

V is TRBV7-2 and J is TRBJ2-1; D is unclear. Germline V gives CDR1 SGHTA, CDR2 FQGNSA. The CDR3 is 14 amino acids. The V and J ends lost 4 bases and 8 bases respectively, with 15 bases between them. The CDR3 DNA is TGTGCCAGCAGCTCCGGGCCTCTTAAAGATGAGCAGTTCTTC. It is translated as CASSSGPLKDEQFF.